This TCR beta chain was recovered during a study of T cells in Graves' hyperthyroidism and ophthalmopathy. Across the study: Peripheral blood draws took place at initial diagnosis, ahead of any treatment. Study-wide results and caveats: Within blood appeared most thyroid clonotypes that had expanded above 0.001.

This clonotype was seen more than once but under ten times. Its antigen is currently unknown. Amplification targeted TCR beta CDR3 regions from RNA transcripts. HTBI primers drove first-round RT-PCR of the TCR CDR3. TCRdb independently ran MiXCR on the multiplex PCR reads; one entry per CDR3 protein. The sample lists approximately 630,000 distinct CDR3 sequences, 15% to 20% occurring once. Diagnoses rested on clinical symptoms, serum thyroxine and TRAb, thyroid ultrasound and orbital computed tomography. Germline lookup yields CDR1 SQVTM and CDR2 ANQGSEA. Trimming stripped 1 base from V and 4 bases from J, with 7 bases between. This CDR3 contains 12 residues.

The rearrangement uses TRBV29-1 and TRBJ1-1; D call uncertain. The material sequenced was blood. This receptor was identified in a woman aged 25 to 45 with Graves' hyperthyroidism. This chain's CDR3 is CSVEGIGTEAFF. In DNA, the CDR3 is TGCAGCGTTGAAGGAATTGGCACTGAAGCTTTCTTT.